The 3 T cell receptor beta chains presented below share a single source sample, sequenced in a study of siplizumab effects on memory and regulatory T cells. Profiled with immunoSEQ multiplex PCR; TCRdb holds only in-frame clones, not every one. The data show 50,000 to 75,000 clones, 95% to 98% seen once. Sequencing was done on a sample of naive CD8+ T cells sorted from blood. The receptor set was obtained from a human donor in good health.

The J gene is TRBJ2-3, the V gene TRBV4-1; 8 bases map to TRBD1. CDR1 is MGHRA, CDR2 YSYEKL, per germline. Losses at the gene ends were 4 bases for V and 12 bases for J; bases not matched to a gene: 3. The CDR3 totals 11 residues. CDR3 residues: CASSRDRSQYF. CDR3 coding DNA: TGCGCCAGCAGCCGGGACAGGTCTCAGTATTTT.

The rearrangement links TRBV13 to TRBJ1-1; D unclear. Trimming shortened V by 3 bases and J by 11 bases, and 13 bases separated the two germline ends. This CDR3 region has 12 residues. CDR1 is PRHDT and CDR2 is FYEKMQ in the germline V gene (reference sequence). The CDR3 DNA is TGTGCCAGCAGCTTCGGGCCGGATTTGGCTTTCTTT. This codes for CASSFGPDLAFF.

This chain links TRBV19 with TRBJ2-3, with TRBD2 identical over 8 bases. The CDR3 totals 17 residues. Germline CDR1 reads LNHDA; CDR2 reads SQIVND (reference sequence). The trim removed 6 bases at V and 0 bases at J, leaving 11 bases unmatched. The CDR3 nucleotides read TGTGCCAGTAGCATGAGGCCTAGCGGGTCTAGCACAGATACGCAGTATTTT. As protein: CASSMRPSGSSTDTQYF.